The source of this T cell receptor (beta chain) is a study of radiation and T cells in renal cell carcinoma. The germline V gene encodes CDR1 LNHDA and CDR2 SQIVND (reference sequence). Deletions cut 6 bases from V and 2 bases from J, with 14 bases between. The CDR3 runs 14 residues. Documented time point: blood 2 weeks post-SBRT. This sample's treatment: 15 Gy SBRT to primary tumor, nephrectomy 4 weeks later. Findings of the study overall: In blood, top tumor clones expanded by 2 weeks, shrinking by 4.

To note about this clone: Its antigen is not known.

Here immunoSEQ multiplex PCR was the method, and the copy in TCRdb shows in-frame clones only, minus some. This sample has some 58,000 clones, with around three quarters found just once. This chain connects TRBV19 to TRBJ2-7; D is ambiguous. The receptor comes from a man aged 60-69 years with renal cell carcinoma. The material sequenced was blood, taken from a patient whose treatment included radiotherapy and nephrectomy. CDR3 in amino acids: CASSLDGSTYEQYV. The CDR3 DNA reads as TGTGCCAGTAGCCTCGATGGATCAACCTACGAGCAGTACGTC.